The 22 T cell receptor beta chains in this list originate from one sample, sequenced in a study of blood T cell repertoires in COVID-19. Using immunoSEQ multiplex PCR, the repertoire was profiled, and TCRdb retains in-frame clones only, with some absent. Among tens of thousands of clones listed, approximately 80% were seen once. The sample taken for sequencing was peripheral blood. These TCRs come from a man between 60 and 75 years old with acute or convalescent COVID-19.

This chain connects TRBV4-2 to TRBJ2-7; no definite D call. V lost 3 bases, J lost 1 base, and 13 bases lay in between. Germline assignment: CDR1 LGHNA and CDR2 YNFKEQ. The CDR3 is made up of 15 amino acids. This CDR3 reads CASSHHNTPSYEQYF. The CDR3 coding sequence is TGTGCCAGCAGCCACCATAACACGCCGTCCTACGAGCAGTACTTC.

The chain is built from TRBV7-8 and TRBJ1-6; no clear D gene. This CDR3 spans 13 amino acids. V lost 7 bases and J lost 9, with 13 bases in between. The germline V gene encodes CDR1 SGHVS and CDR2 FQNEAQ. This CDR3 is CASIIYPGSPLHF. In DNA, the CDR3 is TGTGCCAGCATCATTTACCCCGGTTCACCCCTCCACTTT.

The chain joins TRBV25-1 to TRBJ2-5; D may be TRBD2 (6 bases). The CDR3 is 15 residues long. Trimming pared 1 base from V and 1 base from J, leaving 10 bases between. Germline CDR1 is MGHDK and CDR2 is SYGVNS. CDR3 nucleotide sequence: TGTGCCAGCAGTGAATGGCGGGGTTCCCAAGAGACCCAGTACTTC. Protein sequence: CASSEWRGSQETQYF.

The chain links TRBV29-1 to TRBJ2-7; 8 positions match TRBD1. Germline V gene data show CDR1 as SQVTM and CDR2 as ANQGSEA. The CDR3 spans 14 residues. V shed 3 bases and J 0 bases; nucleotides not matched to a gene: 4. The CDR3 DNA follows: TGCAGCGTTGACACGGGACAGGACTCCTACGAGCAGTACTTC. It translates to CSVDTGQDSYEQYF.

This rearrangement joins TRBV5-4 to TRBJ2-7; 11 bases are shared with TRBD1. V gave up 4 bases and J gave up 2 bases; unmatched junction bases: 5. This CDR3 region has 15 residues. Germline values: CDR1 SGHNT, CDR2 YYREEE (reference sequence). CDR3 nucleotide sequence: TGTGCCAGCAGCCCGGGACAGGGGGGGGCCTACGAGCAGTACTTC. Protein product: CASSPGQGGAYEQYF.

The chain employs TRBV9 and TRBJ1-2, with 8 nucleotides matching TRBD1. Germline V lookup: CDR1 SGDLS, CDR2 YYNGEE. The CDR3 loop spans 14 amino acids. Trimming cost V 3 bases and J 4 bases; bases outside gene matches: 5. CDR3 nucleotide sequence: TGTGCCAGCAGCGCCGGACAGGGCGGCTATGGCTACACCTTC. Its translation is CASSAGQGGYGYTF.

This sequence joins TRBV30 and TRBJ2-2; D gene unclear. This CDR3 is 14 amino acids long. The V and J ends lost 2 bases and 3 bases respectively, with 10 bases between them. Germline loops: CDR1 GTSNPN, CDR2 SVGIG (reference sequence). In nucleotides, the CDR3 is TGTGCCTGGAGTCTTGGTGCGGACACCGGGGAGCTGTTTTTT. Its protein product is CAWSLGADTGELFF.

Worth noting for this clone: The junction does not match germline at one end; this may be a read error. The identical CDR3 is also encoded by other nucleotide sequences in the sample. This CDR3 reads CASSPSGTGRGYTF. CDR3 nucleotide sequence: TGTGCTAGCAGCCCCTCCGGGACAGGGAGAGGCTACACCTTC. J is TRBJ1-2 and V is TRBV7-3, with 9 bases aligning to TRBD1. The CDR3 length is 14 residues. Germline CDR1 reads SGHTA; CDR2 reads FQGTGA.

The chain joins TRBV11-2 to TRBJ1-3; D not resolved. Germline V CDR1 and CDR2: SGHAT, FQNNGV. Trimming stripped 0 bases from V and 4 bases from J, with 4 bases between. The CDR3 has 13 residues. The CDR3 DNA follows: TGTGCCAGCAGCTTAGATCGGGGAAACACCATATATTTT. This sequence encodes CASSLDRGNTIYF.

The chain links TRBV10-2 to TRBJ2-1; 11 bases are shared with TRBD1. The junction had 8 bases not matched to a gene; V was cut back by 7 bases and J by 0 bases. The CDR3 spans 17 residues. Germline V gives CDR1 WSHSY, CDR2 SAAADI. The CDR3 protein is CASMAGTGGSSYNEQFF. The CDR3 DNA reads as TGCGCCAGCATGGCCGGGACAGGGGGTAGCTCCTACAATGAGCAGTTCTTC.

This clone was detected only a few times. The chain is built from TRBV6-5 and TRBJ1-1, with TRBD1 identical over 7 bases. The length of the CDR3 is 14 residues. Germline V CDR1 and CDR2: MNHEY, SVGAGI. V was pared by 6 bases and J by 5 bases, with 9 bases of the junction left unmatched. The CDR3 reads CASRVTQGYTEAFF. The CDR3 region has the DNA TGTGCCAGCAGAGTTACACAGGGGTATACTGAAGCTTTCTTT.

The rearrangement joins TRBV19 to TRBJ2-5; TRBD2 matches 8 bases. CDR1 is LNHDA and CDR2 is SQIVND in the germline V gene (reference sequence). The CDR3 totals 16 residues. J was trimmed by 5 bases and V by 4 bases; bases with no gene match: 12. DNA of the CDR3: TGTGCCAGTAGTACCGAACGGGGGGGCCCGGGGGAGACCCAGTACTTC. It is translated as CASSTERGGPGETQYF.

V gene TRBV6-1 combines with J gene TRBJ2-7; 8 nucleotides agree with TRBD1. Germline CDR1 reads MNHNS; CDR2 reads SASEGT. The V gene end was trimmed by 4 bases and the J gene end by 0 bases; junction bases not matched to a gene: 11. CDR3 length: 17 amino acids. The CDR3, as DNA: TGTGCCAGCAGTGCCAGATTTGCAGGACAGGGCTCCTACGAGCAGTACTTC. Protein product: CASSARFAGQGSYEQYF.

J is TRBJ2-5 and V is TRBV12-3 or TRBV12-4; D is possibly TRBD2 (5 bases). The CDR3 sequence is 12 residues long. V was clipped by 5 bases and J by 9 bases, with 13 bases between them. The CDR3 region has the DNA TGTGCCAGCAGTCGCGAGGGTGGGGCCCAGTACTTC. Encoded protein: CASSREGGAQYF.

This chain uses TRBV6-5 with TRBJ2-1, with 9 bases that match TRBD1. This CDR3 is built from 13 residues. In germline, CDR1 is MNHEY, CDR2 SVGAGI. The ends lost 8 bases at V and 4 bases at J; junction bases unmatched: 3. Here the CDR3 DNA reads TGTGCCAGCGACAGGGGGACGTACAATGAGCAGTTCTTC. Its translation: CASDRGTYNEQFF.

This clone was recorded at least ten times. This sequence joins TRBV7-9 and TRBJ2-3, with 11 positions matching TRBD2. V trimming: 4 bases; J trimming: 4 bases; junction bases outside the gene matches: 10. The CDR3 covers 17 residues. In germline, CDR1 is SEHNR, CDR2 FQNEAQ (reference sequence). The CDR3 DNA follows: TGTGCCAGCAGCTCCCGAGTAGCGGGGGGGCCGGCAGATACGCAGTATTTT. Protein: CASSSRVAGGPADTQYF.

This clone was recorded a few times. The CDR3 protein is CASRRAFSYEQYF. CDR3 sequence (DNA): TGTGCCAGCAGACGAGCTTTCTCCTACGAGCAGTACTTC. The rearrangement links TRBV6-5 to TRBJ2-7; D is ambiguous. Germline CDR1 is MNHEY and CDR2 is SVGAGI. V lost 6 bases, J lost 0 bases, and 9 bases lay in between. The CDR3 totals 13 residues.

The V gene is TRBV28, the J gene TRBJ2-1; D might be TRBD1 (6 bases). The germline V and J ends were trimmed by 3 bases and 4 bases, with 16 bases remaining between them. The germline V gene has CDR1 MDHEN and CDR2 SYDVKM. CDR3 length: 16 amino acids. CDR3 protein: CASSFPGTPSYNEQFF. The DNA of the CDR3 is TGTGCCAGCAGTTTTCCCGGGACACCGAGTTACAATGAGCAGTTCTTC.

The chain's CDR3 is CASSIWDSSTGELFF. The CDR3 nucleotides are TGTGCCAGCAGCATCTGGGACAGTAGCACCGGGGAGCTGTTTTTT. V and J are TRBV7-8 and TRBJ2-2; 7 bases align to TRBD1. Unmatched junction bases numbered 7, after V lost 5 bases and J lost 4 bases. The CDR3 runs 15 residues. The germline CDR1 and CDR2 sequences are SGHVS and FQNEAQ.

The chain employs TRBV29-1 and TRBJ2-3; 8 positions agree with TRBD1. V lost 6 bases, J lost 1 base, and 6 bases stayed unmatched. Looked up from germline, CDR1 is SQVTM and CDR2 is ANQGSEA. This CDR3 is 14 amino acids long. The CDR3 here is CSVKGQGRTDTQYF. CDR3 nucleotides: TGCAGCGTGAAAGGACAGGGACGCACAGATACGCAGTATTTT.

V is TRBV14 and J is TRBJ1-6, with 10 bases matching TRBD1. The germline gives CDR1 SGHDN, CDR2 FVKESK. This CDR3 comprises 15 residues. With 4 bases clipped from V and 9 bases from J, the junction kept 6 bases outside the gene matches. In DNA, the CDR3 is TGTGCCAGCAGCCTTCTGGGACAGGGGATTTCACCCCTCCACTTT. Protein sequence: CASSLLGQGISPLHF.

J is TRBJ2-2 and V is TRBV21-1; the D call in the table, TRBD1, was not verified against the DNA. TRBV21-1 is classified as a pseudogene. The CDR3 has 18 residues. The CDR3 nucleotides are TGTGCCAGGAACCCCTATGGCCGACAGGGCCCAAACACCGGGGAGCTGTTTTTT. Translated, it gives CARNPYGRQGPNTGELFF.